This T cell receptor (beta chain) emerged from a study of shared clonotypes between healthy human individuals (dated by TCRdb to the early 2020s). Regarding the complete study: Two women and a few men aged 18 to 49 years were included in the cohort. For each donor, CD4 naive and CD4 memory were each run on three plates, CD8 naive on two plates, and CD8 memory on one plate. The study deeply sequenced blood TCR repertoires of roughly five healthy adults to estimate repertoire size and the extent of clonotype sharing between individuals. To increase sequencing depth and limit assay-specific biases, TCR repertoire library preparation and sequencing were carried out by different laboratories using diverse techniques. Between about 0.8 and 9.5 billion PBMCs per donor were obtained by leukapheresis.

V and J are trimmed by 4 bases and 5 bases, and the gene matches miss 6 bases of the junction. The germline V gene supplies CDR1 SGDLS and CDR2 YYNGEE. From the cysteine up to the phenylalanine, the CDR3 has a length of 15 residues. CDR3 DNA is the only sequence kept; it has 45 bases, read in frame from the first base. Healthy HIV-negative adults with no recently reported acute infections or vaccinations were included as donors. Every donor was a Caucasian adult residing in Nashville, Tennessee, USA. Magnetic negative selection was used to enrich CD4+ T cells, after which naive cells were positively selected on CD45RA and the negative fraction became the memory subset. Blood was collected by leukapheresis, and PBMCs were isolated by Ficoll-Histopaque density gradient centrifugation and then cryopreserved in liquid nitrogen vapor phase. Analytical flow cytometry was used to check the purity and quantity of every magnetically sorted T cell population. Each sorted fraction had its genomic DNA isolated and then quantified by UV absorbance on a Nanodrop 2000c.

TCR CDR3 regions were amplified from genomic DNA by multiplex PCR using the deep immunoSEQ assay. Extracted genomic DNA from each cell subset was distributed evenly across all wells of several immunoSEQ 96-well plates, and each plate was treated as a replicate. For sorted subsets, each replicate PCR was loaded with about 200 ng genomic DNA, equivalent to 25,000 to 35,000 T cell genomes. The purified libraries were quantified using a Qubit 3.0 fluorometer, sized with a Bioanalyzer 2100, and then quantified again using the KAPA Library Quantification kit. Every immunoSEQ 96-well plate was sequenced on a dedicated single-read 150-cycle Illumina NextSeq 550 flow cell. The paper's data handling went like this. The immunoSEQ output contained only junctional sequences without quality scores, so filtering could not match that applied to full-length reads. Sequences were annotated with PyIR, a Python wrapper for IgBLAST v1.9, using IMGT germline references to assign V/J genes and CDR3. Reads were removed for weak V/J assignments (E-value above 1e-6), missing CDR3, stop codons, out-of-frame junctions, or ambiguous translated residues. V3J clonotypes were defined by identical inferred V gene, J gene, and CDR3 amino acid sequence. Percentage overlap between repertoires was calculated by dividing the number of shared unique clonotypes by the size of the smaller repertoire. Repertoire richness was assessed with RTK rarefaction, the Chao1 estimator, and Recon v2.1 estimates of unobserved clonotypes. Generation probabilities were computed with OLGA for all TCRbeta clonotypes obtained by the gDNA method from several donors. The table was pulled from immuneACCESS by TCRdb, which kept in-frame rearrangements only. Such tables lose some clones; where checked, under half of the loss comes from unresolved V genes, and the rest has no known cause. V and J calls and clone size are as listed in that table; D and trimming were resolved from the DNA. This sample is represented by millions of clones; 85% to 95% of them were singletons. The top ten clones comprise around 0.13% of the sample.

General findings and caveats noted by the study authors: Rarefaction of sorted-subset datasets indicated incomplete sequencing despite the large sequencing depth. Approximately 5% of naive CD4, 3.5% of naive CD8, about 2.5% of memory CD4, and 0.4% of memory CD8 clonotypes were shared across several donors. Sampling was restricted to blood, and TCR repertoires in tissue are likely to differ from TCR repertoires in blood. Clonotypes shared by all four sorted-subset donors showed higher generation probabilities than non-shared clonotypes. Because the study included a small number of donors, the genetic and exposure-history diversity represented was limited. Estimated clonotype richness was generally larger for naive than for memory subsets. Pairwise subsampling indicated that sequencing depth was expected to affect the degree of clonotype sharing among donors.

Details on this clone: Its recognized antigen is unknown. Base qualities are not provided; no much larger clone lies one nucleotide away.

The receptor was derived from a man between 18 and 35 years old in good health. Rearrangement joined TRBV9 to TRBJ2-5, with 12 bases aligning to TRBD2. Sequenced sample: naive CD4+ T cells sorted from blood. The cell subset or site label on this specimen signifies: CD45RA+ positively selected. The nucleotide sequence is TGTGCCAGCAGCAGACTAGCGGGGGATGTGGAGACCCAGTACTTC. The translation is CASSRLAGDVETQYF.